This T cell receptor (beta chain) came from a study of tumour-infiltrating T cells in Burkitt lymphoma. V was cut by 1 base and J by 4 bases, with 16 bases left in between. Germline V gene lookup returns CDR1 SGHTA and CDR2 FQGNSA. The CDR3 has 16 residues. This clone was seen a single time. Sequencing was performed with immunoSEQ multiplex PCR; in TCRdb, only in-frame clones are kept and a portion is missing. Here the sample spans roughly 8,500 clones, 65% to 85% being singletons. The source of this sequence is a human donor with diffuse large B-cell lymphoma. Sequencing used tumor tissue. V gene TRBV7-2 combines with J gene TRBJ1-2; D might be TRBD1 (5 bases). CDR3: CASSLGSGADTYGYTF. CDR3 bases: TGTGCCAGCAGCTTAGGTAGTGGGGCAGATACCTATGGCTACACCTTC.